This T cell receptor beta chain appears in the sequencing data of a study of blood T cells in healthy people across ages (dated by TCRdb to the mid-2010s). Notes on the research overall: In model experiments, template switching captured about one uniquely barcoded TCR beta cDNA molecule for every two T cells. The study measured age-related changes in TCR beta repertoire diversity using deep sequencing normalized with unique cDNA molecular identifiers. The donors were split into four age groups: young (average around 16 years), middle-aged (roughly 39), aged (more than 55) and long-lived (roughly 86). Donors of different ages were randomly distributed across sequencing lanes to avoid experimental bias. The study analyzed two additional independent replicas of 1 million unique cDNA reads from the same blood draw for two donors, one aged 18 to 29 and one aged 80 or older. The paper's findings and limits, for the study overall: A strong correlation was found between observed TCR beta diversity and the percentage of naive T cells measured by flow cytometry. Estimates of total diversity from one million sequenced T cells were regarded as lower bounds and underestimates. Compared with the aged group, more naive CD4+ T cells, fewer expanded clones and increased TCR diversity were shown by the long-lived group, suggesting age selection. Because the CMV infection status of the donors was unknown, age-related changes in expanded clonotypes may potentially have been confounded. As age increased, observed TCR beta diversity per million T cells dropped in a roughly linear way, and a significant reduction was already evident by age 40. Conclusive comparison of naive and antigen-experienced compartments was prevented by the profiling of bulk unsorted PBMCs.

Systemically healthy Caucasian individuals from Russia, 35 to 40 in total and aged roughly 6 to 95 years, were included as donors. Roughly 11 milliliters of peripheral blood were drawn from each donor into EDTA-treated Vacutainer tubes. Ficoll-Paque density-gradient centrifugation was used to isolate PBMCs, with at least 7 million obtained per sample. Trizol reagent was used to extract total RNA from PBMCs, with at least 5 micrograms per sample. Naive CD45RAhigh/CD27high T cell percentages were measured by flow cytometry on a PBMC aliquot from every donor. Receptor amplification or capture employed 5' RACE. Reads for this sample came from an Illumina HiSeq 2500. A second PCR of about 6 to 12 cycles was run with a J-beta primer mix and a sample-barcoded 5' primer. A unique molecular identifier was introduced onto each TCR beta cDNA molecule by a template-switch 5' adaptor carrying 12 random nucleotides. Each sample yielded at least 3 million CDR3-containing paired-end reads. The Mint cDNA synthesis kit, primed by a TRBC-specific oligonucleotide, was used to synthesize first-strand cDNA from all RNA. After uracil-DNA glycosylase treatment, a first 18-cycle PCR used universal primers M1SS and BC2_uni_R on all cDNA. The study's own analysis went as follows. For normalization, 1 million high-quality reads, each with a distinct molecular identifier, were randomly selected from each sample. Reads with shared molecular identifiers were discarded instead of being binned into consensus sequences. MiTCR, with a Q25 quality threshold and the strictest error-elimination algorithm, was used for CDR3 identification, clonotype clustering and error correction. A nonparametric unseen species model using Euler transformation provided a lower-bound estimate of total TCR beta diversity. The raw public reads went through TCRdb reprocessing: fastp at Q25, MiXCR clone calling, in-frame beta chains kept. Duplicate CDR3 protein sequences are folded into a single record with the most common DNA and genes. For this entry, the V and J calls and clone size follow TCRdb and not the study's own pipeline. The sample table shows about 1.4 million distinct CDR3 sequences, and approximately 59% are seen once. Over 6.5% of the sample goes to the ten largest clones.

A note on this clonotype: The clone's antigen remains unknown. Per-base qualities were not stored, and no clone one base away is much larger.

Measured from the cysteine to the phenylalanine, the CDR3 is 13 residues long. The CDR3 DNA has 39 bases and is translated from base 1. CDR1 ENHRY and CDR2 SYGVKD were looked up in the germline V gene. A distance of 6 bases separates the germline ends of V and J, which lose 0 bases and 4 bases respectively. The specimen sequenced was blood. The receptor was derived from a young man in good health. The rearrangement combines TRBV10-3 with TRBJ1-1; no D gene can be assigned with confidence. The CDR3 reads as follows: CAISESTGTEAFF. At the DNA level, the sequence is TGTGCCATCAGTGAGTCAACCGGCACTGAAGCTTTCTTT.